A single sample gave rise to the 32 T cell receptor beta chains below, sequenced in a study. Repertoires were generated with immunoSEQ multiplex PCR, while TCRdb's copy carries only in-frame clones and drops some. The sample consists of nearly 70,000 clones, 85% to 95% of them appearing once. Sequencing was performed on PBMCs. The receptors here all came from a man in his forties or fifties with rheumatoid arthritis.

The V and J genes are TRBV3-1 (or the pseudogene TRBV3-2) and TRBJ2-4, with 8 nucleotides matching TRBD1. Germline V gives CDR1 LGHDT, CDR2 YNNKEL (reference sequence). The CDR3 contains 13 residues. V trimming: 4 bases; J trimming: 7 bases; junction bases outside the gene matches: 3. The CDR3 spells CASSPGGRNIQYF. The CDR3 nucleotides are TGTGCCAGCAGCCCAGGGGGCCGGAACATTCAGTACTTC.

The chain combines TRBV7-9 with TRBJ1-4; TRBD1 aligns across 8 bases. V was clipped by 5 bases and J by 8 bases; unmatched bases: 10. CDR1 SEHNR and CDR2 FQNEAQ come from the germline V gene (reference sequence). This CDR3 spans 15 amino acids. The CDR3: CASSPIDRGIEKLFF. The CDR3 bases are TGTGCCAGCAGCCCAATAGACAGGGGAATCGAAAAACTGTTTTTT.

The chain employs TRBV5-1 and TRBJ1-4; D call uncertain. Trimming shortened V by 0 bases and J by 8 bases, and 14 bases separated the two germline ends. The CDR3 length is 15 residues. Looked up from germline, CDR1 is SGHRS and CDR2 is YFSETQ. CDR3 in DNA: TGCGCCAGCAGCTTGGACTTTAGTAGCCAGGAAAAACTGTTTTTT. Protein: CASSLDFSSQEKLFF.

The chain employs TRBV9 and TRBJ1-1; D remains ambiguous. V was clipped by 3 bases and J by 1 base, with 7 bases between them. Germline CDR1 and CDR2: SGDLS and YYNGEE. This CDR3 comprises 13 residues. The CDR3 nucleotides are TGTGCCAGCAGCGCCCGACAGAACACTGAAGCTTTCTTT. This gives the protein CASSARQNTEAFF.

The CDR3 region has the DNA TGTGCCAGCAGCTTAAGGGGGAGCTACAATGAGCAGTTCTTC. Its translation is CASSLRGSYNEQFF. The rearrangement joins TRBV7-3 to TRBJ2-1; D possibly matches TRBD1 or TRBD2 (5 bases each). This CDR3 has 14 residues. Trimming took off 1 base at V and 3 bases at J, with 7 bases between the two ends. Germline loops: CDR1 SGHTA, CDR2 FQGTGA.

This clone showed up just once. The chain has TRBV7-3 and TRBJ1-3; D ambiguous. Trimming cost V 2 bases and J 0 bases, with 11 bases left between them. The CDR3 length is 16 residues. Per the germline V gene, CDR1 is SGHTA and CDR2 is FQGTGA. The CDR3 reads CASSLEGSSSGNTIYF. The CDR3 nucleotides are TGTGCCAGCAGCTTAGAAGGTAGCAGCTCTGGAAACACCATATATTTT.

The chain's CDR3 is CASSPTSGSWEQFF. CDR3 sequence (DNA): TGTGCCAGCAGCCCGACTAGCGGGAGTTGGGAGCAGTTCTTC. The chain links TRBV7-8 to TRBJ2-1, with 12 nucleotides matching TRBD2. CDR3 length: 14 amino acids. Trimming removed 5 bases from V and 10 bases from J; junction bases left unmatched: 6. CDR1 and CDR2 from the germline V gene are SGHVS and FQNEAQ. Variable domain in full (rest from reference TRBV7-8 and TRBJ2-1): GAGVSQSPRYKVAKRGQDVALRCDPISGHVSLFWYQQALGQGPEFLTYFQNEAQLDKSGLPSDRFFAERPEGSVSTLKIQRTQQEDSAVYLCASSPTSGSWEQFFGPGTRLTVL.

The chain is built from TRBV7-9 and TRBJ2-2; D unresolved. Trimming removed 3 bases at V and 0 bases at J, with 5 bases between. This CDR3 has 14 amino acids. Germline V gives CDR1 SEHNR, CDR2 FQNEAQ (reference sequence). As DNA, the CDR3 is TGTGCCAGCAGCTTGTTTCCGAACACCGGGGAGCTGTTTTTT. Translated, it gives CASSLFPNTGELFF.

J is TRBJ2-5 and V is TRBV27; D might be TRBD2 (6 bases). The CDR3 consists of 16 residues. Looked up from germline, CDR1 is MNHEY and CDR2 is SMNVEV (reference sequence). The V end was cut by 0 bases, the J end by 3 bases, with 14 bases between. CDR3 sequence (DNA): TGTGCCAGCAGTTTATCGGTGGGAGGTACAAAAGAGACCCAGTACTTC. Encoded protein: CASSLSVGGTKETQYF.

The genes are TRBV5-1 and TRBJ2-7; 8 nucleotides match TRBD1. The germline V gene has CDR1 SGHRS and CDR2 YFSETQ. The CDR3 covers 15 residues. V lost 0 bases to trimming and J lost 3 bases; unmatched junction nucleotides: 5. The CDR3 coding sequence is TGCGCCAGCAGCTTGGCGCGGGACAGGAGCTACGAGCAGTACTTC. Its translation: CASSLARDRSYEQYF.

The V call is TRBV4-1, the J call TRBJ2-3; the D gene is possibly TRBD1 (6 bases). The CDR3 sequence is 16 residues long. The germline V gene has CDR1 MGHRA and CDR2 YSYEKL. V was trimmed by 0 bases and J by 0 bases, leaving 10 bases between them. CDR3 DNA sequence: TGCGCCAGCAGCCAAGATTGGACAGTTAGCACAGATACGCAGTATTTT. Encoded protein: CASSQDWTVSTDTQYF.

This sequence joins TRBV27 and TRBJ2-7; 8 bases are a match to TRBD1. This CDR3 spans 15 amino acids. V shed 1 base, J shed 7 bases, and the junction held 9 bases outside the gene matches. CDR1 and CDR2 from the germline V gene are MNHEY and SMNVEV (reference sequence). Written as DNA, the CDR3 is TGTGCCAGCAGTTTATTCCTACAGGGGGTCGGTGAGCAGTACTTC. Protein product: CASSLFLQGVGEQYF.

The chain has TRBV4-3 and TRBJ2-2; 9 bases fit TRBD2. The V and J ends lost 0 bases and 6 bases, in that order; junction bases with no gene match: 8. Germline lookup yields CDR1 LGHNA and CDR2 YSLEER. CDR3 length: 17 residues. The chain's CDR3 is CASSQEAALAGSGELFF. CDR3 nucleotides: TGCGCCAGCAGCCAAGAAGCAGCGCTAGCGGGGTCCGGGGAGCTGTTTTTT.

The chain uses TRBV6-2 or TRBV6-3 and TRBJ2-3, with 7 nucleotides matching TRBD2. This CDR3 region has 15 residues. J was trimmed by 2 bases and V by 1 base; bases with no gene match: 3. From germline, CDR1 is MNHEY and CDR2 SVGEGT. CDR3: CASSYWAGDTDTQYF. The CDR3, as DNA: TGTGCCAGCAGTTACTGGGCGGGAGACACAGATACGCAGTATTTT.

The rearrangement links TRBV9 to TRBJ2-3; D gene unclear. Germline CDR1 SGDLS, CDR2 YYNGEE. The CDR3 covers 15 residues. V was pared by 0 bases and J by 0 bases, with 8 bases between. CDR3 DNA: TGTGCCAGCAGCGTAGTAAAGAAGAGCACAGATACGCAGTATTTT. Translated: CASSVVKKSTDTQYF.

This chain links TRBV5-4 with TRBJ2-2; TRBD2 agrees at 11 bases. Germline V gives CDR1 SGHNT, CDR2 YYREEE (reference sequence). V gave up 4 bases and J gave up 0 bases; unmatched junction bases: 2. The CDR3 is 16 amino acids. The CDR3, as DNA: TGTGCCAGCAGCCCGGGACTAGCGGCGAACACCGGGGAGCTGTTTTTT. Translated, it gives CASSPGLAANTGELFF.

The chain recombines TRBV9 with TRBJ2-2; 7 bases are shared with TRBD2. CDR3 length: 16 residues. The germline gives CDR1 SGDLS, CDR2 YYNGEE. V shed 2 bases, J shed 4 bases, and the junction held 8 bases outside the gene matches. For the CDR3, the DNA is TGTGCCAGCAGCGTTCTAGGCGGGAGCAGCACCGGGGAGCTGTTTTTT. This gives the protein CASSVLGGSSTGELFF.

This clone occurred once. The chain has TRBV3-1 (or the pseudogene TRBV3-2) and TRBJ2-5; D assignment may be TRBD1 or TRBD2 (5 bases each). The germline gives CDR1 LGHDT, CDR2 YNNKEL (reference sequence). The CDR3 totals 13 residues. The germline V and J ends were trimmed by 0 bases and 5 bases, with 7 bases remaining between them. This CDR3 is CASSQDWGETQYF. The CDR3 DNA follows: TGTGCCAGCAGCCAAGATTGGGGGGAGACCCAGTACTTC.

The rearrangement joins TRBV24-1 to TRBJ2-2, with 8 nucleotides matching TRBD1. This CDR3 is 15 amino acids long. The V and J ends lost 3 bases and 6 bases, in that order; junction bases with no gene match: 5. Germline assignment: CDR1 KGHDR and CDR2 SFDVKD. The CDR3 sequence: CATSDAAGGSGELFF. The CDR3 DNA reads TGTGCCACCAGTGATGCGGCAGGGGGCTCCGGGGAGCTGTTTTTT.

The chain employs TRBV6-2 or TRBV6-3 and TRBJ1-5; D may be TRBD1 (5 bases). V lost 0 bases and J 2 bases, leaving 17 bases between the germline ends. The CDR3 is 18 amino acids. Germline values: CDR1 MNHEY, CDR2 SVGEGT. CDR3 sequence (DNA): TGTGCCAGCAGTTACTCGATTTGGCGGGGAGGGGGCAATCAGCCCCAGCATTTT. Encoded protein: CASSYSIWRGGGNQPQHF.

The V and J genes are TRBV7-9 and TRBJ2-7, with 11 bases identical to TRBD2. The CDR3 totals 14 residues. J lost 3 bases, V lost 5 bases, and 3 bases had no gene match. Germline CDR1 SEHNR, CDR2 FQNEAQ (reference sequence). The CDR3 nucleotides are TGTGCCAGCAGCGAGGGGACTAGCGGCTACGAGCAGTACTTC. Protein sequence: CASSEGTSGYEQYF.

The rearrangement links TRBV5-1 to TRBJ1-6, with no clear D. This CDR3 has 16 amino acids. CDR1 is SGHRS, CDR2 YFSETQ, per germline. Deletions cut 0 bases from V and 9 bases from J, with 16 bases between. The CDR3 DNA reads TGCGCCAGCAGCTTGGCACCAGCAACGCTGGGTTCACCCCTCCACTTT. This translates into CASSLAPATLGSPLHF.

This chain links TRBV7-9 with TRBJ1-6, with 11 positions matching TRBD1. J was trimmed by 10 bases and V by 3 bases; bases with no gene match: 5. Germline CDR1 SEHNR, CDR2 FQNEAQ (reference sequence). CDR3 length equals 15 residues. Written as DNA, the CDR3 is TGTGCCAGCAGCTTTAGGACAGGGGGCCGGTCACCCCTCCACTTT. Its translation is CASSFRTGGRSPLHF. The whole variable domain, remainder taken from reference TRBV7-9 and TRBJ1-6, is DTGVSQNPRHKITKRGQNVTFRCDPISEHNRLYWYRQTLGQGPEFLTYFQNEAQLEKSRLLSDRFSAERPKGSFSTLEIQRTEQGDSAMYLCASSFRTGGRSPLHFGNGTRLTVT.

The genes are TRBV7-3 and TRBJ2-1; 11 bases match TRBD2. The germline gives CDR1 SGHTA, CDR2 FQGTGA. J gave up 8 bases and V 5 bases, and 8 bases lay outside the gene matches. CDR3 length: 15 amino acids. The CDR3 DNA follows: TGTGCCAGCAGCCCGGGACTAGCGGTATCGGATGAGCAGTTCTTC. Amino acids: CASSPGLAVSDEQFF.

The V and J genes are TRBV7-9 and TRBJ2-7; D perhaps matches TRBD1 (5 bases). V lost 2 bases to trimming and J lost 0 bases, with 8 bases between them. CDR1 is SEHNR and CDR2 is FQNEAQ in the germline V gene (reference sequence). This CDR3 spans 14 amino acids. CDR3 nucleotide sequence: TGTGCCAGCAGCTTATTAGGACACTCCTACGAGCAGTACTTC. Its translation: CASSLLGHSYEQYF.

The chain joins TRBV28 to TRBJ1-4; 7 positions match TRBD1. V gave up 4 bases and J gave up 7 bases; unmatched junction bases: 6. CDR1 is MDHEN and CDR2 is SYDVKM in the germline V gene. This CDR3 is 14 amino acids long. The DNA for the CDR3 is TGTGCCAGCAGTTCCACAGGGGCTGGTGAAAAACTGTTTTTT. The encoded protein is CASSSTGAGEKLFF.

This sequence joins TRBV20-1 and TRBJ2-7; weak D call: TRBD2 (6 bases). The CDR3 extends over 13 amino acids. Per germline, CDR1 DFQATT and CDR2 SNEGSKA (reference sequence). V lost 3 bases and J lost 2, with 11 bases in between. CDR3 DNA: TGCAGTGCTAGTCAGACTAGTGCCTACGAGCAGTACTTC. Amino acids: CSASQTSAYEQYF.

The chain uses TRBV6-5 and TRBJ1-1; D unresolved. The CDR3 consists of 14 residues. Germline V lookup: CDR1 MNHEY, CDR2 SVGAGI. Trimming left V 4 bases short and J 5 bases short, with 14 bases between. The DNA of the CDR3 is TGTGCCAGCAGTTCCTCCGGTTTTCGAACTGAAGCTTTCTTT. It specifies CASSSSGFRTEAFF.

V gene TRBV19 combines with J gene TRBJ2-3; possibly TRBD2 for D (5 bases). The CDR3 totals 13 residues. Deletions cut 2 bases from V and 6 bases from J, with 9 bases between. Looked up from germline, CDR1 is LNHDA and CDR2 is SQIVND (reference sequence). The CDR3 region is CASSIRWEDTQYF. CDR3 nucleotide sequence: TGTGCCAGTAGTATAAGGTGGGAGGATACGCAGTATTTT.

A few counts support this clone. The rearrangement joins TRBV6-5 to TRBJ1-5, with D maybe TRBD1 (5 bases). Deletions cut 6 bases from V and 0 bases from J, with 12 bases between. Germline-derived CDR1 and CDR2 are MNHEY and SVGAGI. CDR3 length equals 15 residues. The CDR3 coding sequence is TGTGCCAGCAGCCGCGGGACTCTTAGCAATCAGCCCCAGCATTTT. This translates into CASSRGTLSNQPQHF.

The chain joins TRBV6-5 to TRBJ2-1; 10 bases agree with TRBD1. V lost 0 bases to trimming and J lost 5 bases; unmatched junction nucleotides: 4. CDR3 length equals 16 residues. Germline CDR1 reads MNHEY; CDR2 reads SVGAGI. The CDR3 sequence is CASSYSGQGGNNEQFF. In DNA form, the CDR3 reads TGTGCCAGCAGTTACTCTGGACAGGGGGGAAACAATGAGCAGTTCTTC.

V gene TRBV6-5 combines with J gene TRBJ1-4; a possible D gene is TRBD1 (5 bases). Looked up from germline, CDR1 is MNHEY and CDR2 is SVGAGI. V shed 2 bases and J shed 8 bases, with 15 bases lying between them. CDR3 length equals 15 residues. The CDR3 sequence: CASSYLTTGSEKLFF. CDR3 nucleotides: TGTGCCAGCAGTTACCTGACCACAGGTTCCGAAAAACTGTTTTTT.